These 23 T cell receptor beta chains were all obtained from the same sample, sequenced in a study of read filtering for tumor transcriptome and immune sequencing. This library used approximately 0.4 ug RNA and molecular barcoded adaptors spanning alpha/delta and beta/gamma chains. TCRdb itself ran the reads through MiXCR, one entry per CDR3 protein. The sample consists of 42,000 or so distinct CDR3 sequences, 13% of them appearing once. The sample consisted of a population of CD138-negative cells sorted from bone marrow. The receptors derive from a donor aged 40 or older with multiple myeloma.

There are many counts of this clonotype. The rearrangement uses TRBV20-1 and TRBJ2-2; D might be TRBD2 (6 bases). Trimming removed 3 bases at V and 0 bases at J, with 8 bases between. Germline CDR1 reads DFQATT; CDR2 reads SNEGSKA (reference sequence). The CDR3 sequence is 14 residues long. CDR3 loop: CSASTSTNTGELFF. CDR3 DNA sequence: TGCAGTGCTAGTACTAGCACGAACACCGGGGAGCTGTTTTTT.

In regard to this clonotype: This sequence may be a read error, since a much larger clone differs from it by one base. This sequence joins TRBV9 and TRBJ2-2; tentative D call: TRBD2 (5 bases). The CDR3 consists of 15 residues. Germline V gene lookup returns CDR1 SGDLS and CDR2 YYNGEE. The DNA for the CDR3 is TGTGCCAGCAGCGTAGATTCCTACTCCACCGGGGAGCTGGTTTTT. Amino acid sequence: CASSVDSYSTGELVF. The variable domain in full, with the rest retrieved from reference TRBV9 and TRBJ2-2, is DSGVTQTPKHLITATGQRVTLRCSPRSGDLSVYWYQQSLDQGLQFLIQYYNGEERAKGNILERFSAQQFPDLHSELNLSSLELGDSALYFCASSVDSYSTGELVFGEGSRLTVL.

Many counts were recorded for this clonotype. The CDR3 spells CASSQEPGRSGNTIYF. The CDR3 coding sequence is TGCGCCAGCAGCCAAGAACCAGGGCGGTCTGGAAACACCATATATTTT. The chain carries TRBV4-3 and TRBJ1-3, with D perhaps matching TRBD1 (5 bases). The CDR3 has 16 residues. The V end was cut by 0 bases, the J end by 1 base, with 10 bases between. The V gene's germline CDR1 is LGHNA and CDR2 YSLEER.

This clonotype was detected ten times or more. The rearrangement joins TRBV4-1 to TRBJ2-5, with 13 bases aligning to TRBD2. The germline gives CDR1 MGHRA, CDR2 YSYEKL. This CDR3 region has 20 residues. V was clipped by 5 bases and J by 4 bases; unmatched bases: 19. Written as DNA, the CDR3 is TGCGCCAGCAGCACGCCGGGACTAGCGGGAACTCCCGGCGGTCGAGAGACCCAGTACTTC. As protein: CASSTPGLAGTPGGRETQYF.

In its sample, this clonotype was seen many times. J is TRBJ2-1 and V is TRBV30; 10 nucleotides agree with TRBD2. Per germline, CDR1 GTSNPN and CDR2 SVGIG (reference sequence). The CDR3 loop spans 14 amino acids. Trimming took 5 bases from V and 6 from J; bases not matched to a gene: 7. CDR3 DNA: TGTGCCTGGGGCACTAGCGGGATGAGCAATGAGCAGTTCTTC. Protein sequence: CAWGTSGMSNEQFF.

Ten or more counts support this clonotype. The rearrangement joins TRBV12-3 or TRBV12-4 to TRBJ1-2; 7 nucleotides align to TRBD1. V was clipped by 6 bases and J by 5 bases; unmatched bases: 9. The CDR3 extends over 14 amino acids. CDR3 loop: CASRVDRAGYGYTF. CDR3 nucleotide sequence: TGTGCCAGCAGGGTAGACAGGGCGGGATATGGCTACACCTTC.

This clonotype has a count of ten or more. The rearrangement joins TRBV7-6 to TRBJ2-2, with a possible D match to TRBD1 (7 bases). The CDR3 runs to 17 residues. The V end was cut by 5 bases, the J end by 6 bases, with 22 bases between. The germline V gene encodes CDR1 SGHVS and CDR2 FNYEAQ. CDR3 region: CASSQDPRGAIPGELFF. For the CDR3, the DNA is TGTGCCAGCAGCCAGGACCCCAGGGGGGCGATACCCGGGGAGCTGTTTTTT.

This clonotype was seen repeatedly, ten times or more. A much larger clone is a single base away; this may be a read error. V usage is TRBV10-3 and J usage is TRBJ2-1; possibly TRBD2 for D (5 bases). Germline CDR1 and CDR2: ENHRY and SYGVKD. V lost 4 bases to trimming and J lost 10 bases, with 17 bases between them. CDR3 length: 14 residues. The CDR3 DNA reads TGTGCCATCAGTGGGTCGGGGATGAGAGCGGAGCAGTTCTTC. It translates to CAISGSGMRAEQFF.

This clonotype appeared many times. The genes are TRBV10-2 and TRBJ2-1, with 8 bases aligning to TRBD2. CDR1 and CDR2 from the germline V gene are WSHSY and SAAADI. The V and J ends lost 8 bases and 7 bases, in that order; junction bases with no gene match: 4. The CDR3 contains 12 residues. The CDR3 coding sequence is TGCGCCAGCCTACTAGCGGCGAATGAGCAGTTCTTC. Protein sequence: CASLLAANEQFF.

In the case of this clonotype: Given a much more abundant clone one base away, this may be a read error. The CDR3 DNA sequence: TGCGCCAGCAGTACCGTGACTAGCGTAACCACAGATACGCAGTATTTT. Translating it yields CASSTVTSVTTDTQYF. This chain uses TRBV4-3 with TRBJ2-3, with 8 bases that match TRBD2. Germline CDR1 reads LGHNA; CDR2 reads YSLEER. The trim removed 6 bases at V and 2 bases at J, leaving 10 bases unmatched. This CDR3 is 16 amino acids long.

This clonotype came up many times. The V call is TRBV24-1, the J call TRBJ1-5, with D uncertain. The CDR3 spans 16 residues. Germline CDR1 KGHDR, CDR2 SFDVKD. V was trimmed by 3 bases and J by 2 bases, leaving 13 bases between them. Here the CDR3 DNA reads TGTGCCACCAGTGATACTCGCGGGATGGGCAATCAGCCCCAGCATTTT. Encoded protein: CATSDTRGMGNQPQHF.

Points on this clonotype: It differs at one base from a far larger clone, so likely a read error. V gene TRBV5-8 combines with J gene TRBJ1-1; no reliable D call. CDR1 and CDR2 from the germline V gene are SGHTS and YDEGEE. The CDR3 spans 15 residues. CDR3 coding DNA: TGTGCCAGCAGCTTGGAAGGGTTTGGGAACACTGAAGCTCTCTTT. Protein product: CASSLEGFGNTEALF.

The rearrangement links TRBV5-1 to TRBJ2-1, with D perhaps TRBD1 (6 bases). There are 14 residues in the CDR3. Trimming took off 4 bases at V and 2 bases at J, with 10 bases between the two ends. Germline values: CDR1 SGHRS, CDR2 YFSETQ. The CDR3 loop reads CASSIGQPYNEQFF. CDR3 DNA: TGCGCCAGCAGCATTGGACAGCCCTACAATGAGCAGTTCTTC.

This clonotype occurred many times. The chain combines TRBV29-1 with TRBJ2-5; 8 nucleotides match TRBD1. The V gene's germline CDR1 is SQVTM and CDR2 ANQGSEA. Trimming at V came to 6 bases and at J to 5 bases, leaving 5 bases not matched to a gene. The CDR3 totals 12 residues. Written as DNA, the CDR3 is TGCAGCGTCAGACAGGGGCGGGAGACCCAGTACTTC. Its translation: CSVRQGRETQYF.

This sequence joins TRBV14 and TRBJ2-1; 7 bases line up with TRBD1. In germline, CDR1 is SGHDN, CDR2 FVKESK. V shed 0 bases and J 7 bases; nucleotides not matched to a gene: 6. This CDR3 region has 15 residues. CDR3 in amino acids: CASSQDYEGANEQFF. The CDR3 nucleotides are TGTGCCAGCAGCCAAGACTACGAGGGGGCTAATGAGCAGTTCTTC.

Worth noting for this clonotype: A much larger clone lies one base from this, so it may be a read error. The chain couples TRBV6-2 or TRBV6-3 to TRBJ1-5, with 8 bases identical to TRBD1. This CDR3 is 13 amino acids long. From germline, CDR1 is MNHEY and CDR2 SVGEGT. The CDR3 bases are TGTGCCAGCAGTGACAGGGGCAATCAGCTCCAGCATTTT. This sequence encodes CASSDRGNQLQHF.

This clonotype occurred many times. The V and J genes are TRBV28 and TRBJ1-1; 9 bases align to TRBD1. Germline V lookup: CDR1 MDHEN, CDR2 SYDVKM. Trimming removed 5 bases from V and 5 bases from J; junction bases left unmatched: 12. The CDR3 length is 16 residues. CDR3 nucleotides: TGTGCCAGCAGTCCACTAGGGACAGGGTTGGGTACTGAAGCTTTCTTT. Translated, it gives CASSPLGTGLGTEAFF. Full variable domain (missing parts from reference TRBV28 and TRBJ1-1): DVKVTQSSRYLVKRTGEKVFLECVQDMDHENMFWYRQDPGLGLRLIYFSYDVKMKEKGDIPEGYSVSREKKERFSLILESASTNQTSMYLCASSPLGTGLGTEAFFGQGTRLTVV.

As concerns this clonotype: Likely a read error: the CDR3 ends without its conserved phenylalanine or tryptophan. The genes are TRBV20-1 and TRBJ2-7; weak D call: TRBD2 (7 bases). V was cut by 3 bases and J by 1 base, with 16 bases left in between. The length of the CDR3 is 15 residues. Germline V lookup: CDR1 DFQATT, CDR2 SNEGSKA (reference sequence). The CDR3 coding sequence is TGCAGTGCTAGGGATGGCGGGGGCTATTCCTACGAGCAGTACCTC. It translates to CSARDGGGYSYEQYL.

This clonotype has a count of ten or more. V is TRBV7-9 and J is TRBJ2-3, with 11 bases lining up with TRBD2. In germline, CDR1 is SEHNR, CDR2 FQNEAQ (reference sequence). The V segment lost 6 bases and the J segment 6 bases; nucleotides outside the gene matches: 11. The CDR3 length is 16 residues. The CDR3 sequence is CASRSPGLADRDTQYF. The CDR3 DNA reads TGTGCCAGCAGATCTCCGGGACTAGCGGATAGGGATACGCAGTATTTT.

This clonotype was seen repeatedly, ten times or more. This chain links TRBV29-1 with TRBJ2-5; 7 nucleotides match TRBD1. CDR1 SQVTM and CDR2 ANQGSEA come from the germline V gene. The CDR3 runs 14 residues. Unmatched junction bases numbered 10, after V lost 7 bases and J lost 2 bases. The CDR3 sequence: CSGGQILRQETQYF. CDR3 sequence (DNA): TGCAGCGGGGGACAGATCCTCCGTCAAGAGACCCAGTACTTC.

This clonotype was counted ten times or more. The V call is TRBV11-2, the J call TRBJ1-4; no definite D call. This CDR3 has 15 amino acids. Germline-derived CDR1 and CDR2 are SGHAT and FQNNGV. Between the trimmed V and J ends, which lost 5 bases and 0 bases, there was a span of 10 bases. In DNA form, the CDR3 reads TGTGCCAGCAGCCCCGGGCCAACAACTAATGAAAAACTGTTTTTT. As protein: CASSPGPTTNEKLFF.

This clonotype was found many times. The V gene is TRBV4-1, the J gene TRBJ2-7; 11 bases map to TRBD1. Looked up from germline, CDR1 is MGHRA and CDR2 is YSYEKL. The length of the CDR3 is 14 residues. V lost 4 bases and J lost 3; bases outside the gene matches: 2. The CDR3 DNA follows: TGCGCCAGCAGCCGGGACAGGGGGAACTACGAGCAGTACTTC. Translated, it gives CASSRDRGNYEQYF.

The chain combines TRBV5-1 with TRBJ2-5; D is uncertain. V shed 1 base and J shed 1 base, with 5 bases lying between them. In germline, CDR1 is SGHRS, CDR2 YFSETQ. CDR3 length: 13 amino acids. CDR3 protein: CASSLRLQETQYF. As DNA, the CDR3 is TGCGCCAGCAGCTTGCGCCTCCAAGAGACCCAGTACTTC.